This T cell receptor beta chain originates from a study of T cell repertoires in cytomegalovirus infection. Study background: Public TCR beta signatures indicated both CMV infection and matching HLA type.

TCRdb fed the reads into MiXCR, producing one record per CDR3 protein. Of 40,000 to 60,000 distinct CDR3 sequences in the sample, about a fifth were seen once. V lost 0 bases, J lost 4 bases, and 13 bases lay in between. CDR1 is SGHVS, CDR2 FNYEAQ, per germline. This CDR3 has 16 amino acids. As concerns this clonotype: Its cognate antigen is unknown.

The gene calls are TRBV7-6 and TRBJ2-1; D perhaps matches TRBD2 (5 bases). This TCR derives from a human donor in good health (CMV status not recorded). Some clones in this sample may be carry-over from other donors' samples. Sample: CD8+ T cells from cultured PBMCs, taken from culture after CMV antigen stimulation. The CDR3 DNA reads as TGTGCCAGCAGCTTAGCGCCCAGCGGTCTTTACAATGAGCAGTTCTTC. Amino acid sequence: CASSLAPSGLYNEQFF.